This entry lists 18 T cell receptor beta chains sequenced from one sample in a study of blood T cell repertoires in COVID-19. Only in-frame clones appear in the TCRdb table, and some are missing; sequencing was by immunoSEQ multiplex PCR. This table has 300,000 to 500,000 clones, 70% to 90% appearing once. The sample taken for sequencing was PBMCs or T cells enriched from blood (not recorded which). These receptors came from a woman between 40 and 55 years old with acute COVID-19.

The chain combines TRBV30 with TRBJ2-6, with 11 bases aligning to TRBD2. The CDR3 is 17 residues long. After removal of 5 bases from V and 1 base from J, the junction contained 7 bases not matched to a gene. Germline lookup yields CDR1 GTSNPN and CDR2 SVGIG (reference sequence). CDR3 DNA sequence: TGTGCCTGGCAATATAGCGGGGGGGTTTCTGGGGCCAACGTCCTGACTTTC. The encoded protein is CAWQYSGGVSGANVLTF.

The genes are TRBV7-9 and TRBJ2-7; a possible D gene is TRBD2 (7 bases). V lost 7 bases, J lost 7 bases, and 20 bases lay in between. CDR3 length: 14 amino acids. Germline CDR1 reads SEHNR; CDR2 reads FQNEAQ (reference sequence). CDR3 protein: CASTQQGGIAEQYF. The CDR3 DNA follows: TGTGCCAGCACCCAACAGGGAGGGATCGCTGAGCAGTACTTC.

CDR3 nucleotide sequence: TGCAGCGTCGTCACAGGGGAACAAGAAGGAAACACCATATATTTT. It is translated as CSVVTGEQEGNTIYF. The chain couples TRBV29-1 to TRBJ1-3; 7 bases agree with TRBD1. J gave up 4 bases and V 6 bases, and 12 bases lay outside the gene matches. The CDR3 consists of 15 residues. The V gene's germline CDR1 is SQVTM and CDR2 ANQGSEA.

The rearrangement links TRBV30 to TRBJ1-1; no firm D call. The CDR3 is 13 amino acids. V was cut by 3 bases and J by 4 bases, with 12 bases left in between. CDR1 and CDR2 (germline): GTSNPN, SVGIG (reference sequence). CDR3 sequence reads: CAWRVGRFTEAFF. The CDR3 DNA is TGTGCCTGGAGGGTGGGGAGGTTCACTGAAGCTTTCTTT.

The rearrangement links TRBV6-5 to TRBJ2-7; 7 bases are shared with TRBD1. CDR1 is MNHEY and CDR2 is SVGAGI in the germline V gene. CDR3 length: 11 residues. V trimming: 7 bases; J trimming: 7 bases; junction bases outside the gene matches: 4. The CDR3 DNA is TGTGCCAGCAAGGGGGCGTGGGAGCAGTACTTC. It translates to CASKGAWEQYF.

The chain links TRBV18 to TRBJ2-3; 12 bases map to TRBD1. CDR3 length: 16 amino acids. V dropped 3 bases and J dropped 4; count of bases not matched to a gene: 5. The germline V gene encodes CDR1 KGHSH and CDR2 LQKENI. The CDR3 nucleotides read TGTGCCAGCTCACCCCGGGACAGGGGGCGCTCAGATACGCAGTATTTT. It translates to CASSPRDRGRSDTQYF.

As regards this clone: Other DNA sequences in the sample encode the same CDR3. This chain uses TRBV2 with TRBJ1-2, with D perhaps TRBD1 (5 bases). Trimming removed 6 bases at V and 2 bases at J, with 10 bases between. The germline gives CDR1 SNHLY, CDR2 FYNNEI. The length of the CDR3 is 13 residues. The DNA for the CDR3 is TGTGCCAGCAGCCCCGACAGAAACTATGGCTACACCTTC. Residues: CASSPDRNYGYTF.

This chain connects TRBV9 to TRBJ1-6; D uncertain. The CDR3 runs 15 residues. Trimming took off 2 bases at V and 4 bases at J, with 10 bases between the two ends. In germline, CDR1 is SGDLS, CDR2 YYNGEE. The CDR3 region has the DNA TGTGCCAGCAGCGTCCGAGAAGAATATAATTCACCCCTCCACTTT. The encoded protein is CASSVREEYNSPLHF.

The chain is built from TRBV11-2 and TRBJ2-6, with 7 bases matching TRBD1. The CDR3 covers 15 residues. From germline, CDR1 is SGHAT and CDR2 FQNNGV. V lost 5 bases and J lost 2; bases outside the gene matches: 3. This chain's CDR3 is CASSRDRAGANVLTF. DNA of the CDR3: TGTGCCAGCAGCCGCGACAGGGCTGGGGCCAACGTCCTGACTTTC.

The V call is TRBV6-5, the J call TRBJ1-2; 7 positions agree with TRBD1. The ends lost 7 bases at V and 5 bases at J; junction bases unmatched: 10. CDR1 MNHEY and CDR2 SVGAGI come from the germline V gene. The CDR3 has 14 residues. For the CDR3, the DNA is TGTGCCAGCACCAAAGGGACAGTCGATTATGGCTACACCTTC. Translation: CASTKGTVDYGYTF.

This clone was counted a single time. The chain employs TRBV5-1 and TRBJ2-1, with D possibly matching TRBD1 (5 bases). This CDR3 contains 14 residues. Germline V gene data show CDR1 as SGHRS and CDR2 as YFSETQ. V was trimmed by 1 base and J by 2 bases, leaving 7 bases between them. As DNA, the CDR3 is TGCGCCAGCAGCTTGCAGGGTGCCTACAATGAGCAGTTCTTC. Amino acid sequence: CASSLQGAYNEQFF.

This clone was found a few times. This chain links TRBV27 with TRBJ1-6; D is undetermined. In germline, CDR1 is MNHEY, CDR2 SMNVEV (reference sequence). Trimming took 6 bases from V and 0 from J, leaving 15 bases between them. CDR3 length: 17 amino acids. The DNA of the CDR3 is TGTGCCAGCAGGCCGGGAGCAGGTAGCTCCTATAATTCACCCCTCCACTTT. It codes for CASRPGAGSSYNSPLHF.

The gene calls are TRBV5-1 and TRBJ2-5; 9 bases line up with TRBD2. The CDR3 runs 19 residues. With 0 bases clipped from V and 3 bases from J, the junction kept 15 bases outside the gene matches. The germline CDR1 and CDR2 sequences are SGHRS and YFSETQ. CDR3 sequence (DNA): TGCGCCAGCAGCTTGGGCTTTGGCGGGGGGGCCGGTCGGGAAGAGACCCAGTACTTC. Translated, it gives CASSLGFGGGAGREETQYF.

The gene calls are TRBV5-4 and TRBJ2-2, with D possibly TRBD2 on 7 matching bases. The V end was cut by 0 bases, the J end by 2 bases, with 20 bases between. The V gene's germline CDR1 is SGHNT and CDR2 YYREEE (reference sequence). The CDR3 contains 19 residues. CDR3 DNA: TGTGCCAGCAGCTTGGACACCTTCCGGGGGGCCCTCAACACCGGGGAGCTGTTTTTT. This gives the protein CASSLDTFRGALNTGELFF.

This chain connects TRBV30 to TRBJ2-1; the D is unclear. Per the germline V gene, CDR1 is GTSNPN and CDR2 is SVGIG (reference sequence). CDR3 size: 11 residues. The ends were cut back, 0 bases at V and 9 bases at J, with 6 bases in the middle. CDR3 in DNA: TGTGCCTGGAGTGTACATTCTGAGCAGTTCTTC. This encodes CAWSVHSEQFF.

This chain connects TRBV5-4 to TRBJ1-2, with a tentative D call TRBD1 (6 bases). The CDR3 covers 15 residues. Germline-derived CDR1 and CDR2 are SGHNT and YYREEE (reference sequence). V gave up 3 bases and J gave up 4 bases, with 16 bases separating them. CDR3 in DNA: TGTGCCAGCAGCTCCCAGGGGCGCACCCCCTATGGCTACACCTTC. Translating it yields CASSSQGRTPYGYTF.

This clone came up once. The DNA for the CDR3 is TGTGCCATCAGCGACAAAAGCGGGGGGGCCTACAATGAGCAGTTCTTC. It codes for CAISDKSGGAYNEQFF. J is TRBJ2-1 and V is TRBV10-3; 10 nucleotides agree with TRBD2. The trim removed 6 bases at V and 2 bases at J, leaving 7 bases unmatched. The CDR3 extends over 16 amino acids. Germline CDR1 ENHRY, CDR2 SYGVKD.

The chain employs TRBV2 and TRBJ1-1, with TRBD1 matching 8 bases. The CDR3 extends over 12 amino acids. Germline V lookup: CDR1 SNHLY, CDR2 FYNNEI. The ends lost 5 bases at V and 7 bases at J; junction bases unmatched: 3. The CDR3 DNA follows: TGTGCCAGCAGTTCCGGACAGGGTGAAGCTTTCTTT. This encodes CASSSGQGEAFF.